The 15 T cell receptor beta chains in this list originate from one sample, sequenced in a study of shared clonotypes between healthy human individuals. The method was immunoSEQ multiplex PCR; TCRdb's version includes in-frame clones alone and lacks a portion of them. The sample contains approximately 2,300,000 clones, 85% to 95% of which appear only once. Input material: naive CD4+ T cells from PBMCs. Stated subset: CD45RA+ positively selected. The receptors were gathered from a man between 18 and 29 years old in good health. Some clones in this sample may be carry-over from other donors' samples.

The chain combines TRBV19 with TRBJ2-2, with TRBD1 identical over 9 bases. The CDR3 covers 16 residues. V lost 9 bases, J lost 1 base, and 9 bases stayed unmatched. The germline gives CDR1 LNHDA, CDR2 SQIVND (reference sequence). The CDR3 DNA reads TGTGCCAGCCACACCGGACAGGGGAGGAACACCGGGGAGCTGTTTTTT. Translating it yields CASHTGQGRNTGELFF. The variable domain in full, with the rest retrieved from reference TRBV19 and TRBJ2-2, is DGGITQSPKYLFRKEGQNVTLSCEQNLNHDAMYWYRQDPGQGLRLIYYSQIVNDFQKGDIAEGYSVSREKKESFPLTVTSAQKNPTAFYLCASHTGQGRNTGELFFGEGSRLTVL.

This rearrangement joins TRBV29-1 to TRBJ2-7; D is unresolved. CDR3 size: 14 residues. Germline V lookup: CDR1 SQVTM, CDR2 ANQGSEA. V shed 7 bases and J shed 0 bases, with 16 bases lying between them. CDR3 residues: CSDTPDGPSYEQYF. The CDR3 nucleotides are TGCAGCGACACACCGGACGGCCCCTCCTACGAGCAGTACTTC.

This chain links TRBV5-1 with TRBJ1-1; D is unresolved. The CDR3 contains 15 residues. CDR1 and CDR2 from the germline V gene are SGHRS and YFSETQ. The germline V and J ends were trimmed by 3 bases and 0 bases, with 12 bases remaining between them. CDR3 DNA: TGCGCCAGCAGCTCATTGGGCGGCGTGAACACTGAAGCTTTCTTT. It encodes CASSSLGGVNTEAFF.

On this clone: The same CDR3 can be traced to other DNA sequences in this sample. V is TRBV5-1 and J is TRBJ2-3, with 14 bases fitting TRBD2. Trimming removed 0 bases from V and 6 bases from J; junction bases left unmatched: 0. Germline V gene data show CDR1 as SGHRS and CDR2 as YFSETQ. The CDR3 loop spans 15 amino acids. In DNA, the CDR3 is TGCGCCAGCAGCTTGGGACTAGCGGGAGGGGATACGCAGTATTTT. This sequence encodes CASSLGLAGGDTQYF.

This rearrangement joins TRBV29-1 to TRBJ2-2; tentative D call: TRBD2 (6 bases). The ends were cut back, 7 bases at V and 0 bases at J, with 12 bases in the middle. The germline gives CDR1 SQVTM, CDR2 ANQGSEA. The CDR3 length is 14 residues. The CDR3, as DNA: TGCAGCGGCGGGATGGGGGCGAACACCGGGGAGCTGTTTTTT. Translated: CSGGMGANTGELFF.

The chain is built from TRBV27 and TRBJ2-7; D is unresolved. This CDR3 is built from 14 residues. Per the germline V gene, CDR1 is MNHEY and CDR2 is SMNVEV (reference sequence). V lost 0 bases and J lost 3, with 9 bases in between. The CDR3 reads CASSLSAAIYEQYF. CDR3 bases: TGTGCCAGCAGTTTATCGGCCGCAATCTACGAGCAGTACTTC.

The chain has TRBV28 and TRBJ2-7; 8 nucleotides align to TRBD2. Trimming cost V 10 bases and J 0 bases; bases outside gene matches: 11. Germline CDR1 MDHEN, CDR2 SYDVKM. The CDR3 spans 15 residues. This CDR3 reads CAIQARGRFSYEQYF. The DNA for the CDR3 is TGTGCCATACAAGCCCGCGGGAGGTTCTCCTACGAGCAGTACTTC.

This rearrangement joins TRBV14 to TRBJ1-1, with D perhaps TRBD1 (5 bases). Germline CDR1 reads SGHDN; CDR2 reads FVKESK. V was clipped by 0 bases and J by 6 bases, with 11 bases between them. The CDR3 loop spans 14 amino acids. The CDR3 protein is CASSQDWGDSEAFF. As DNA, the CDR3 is TGTGCCAGCAGCCAAGATTGGGGGGATTCTGAAGCTTTCTTT.

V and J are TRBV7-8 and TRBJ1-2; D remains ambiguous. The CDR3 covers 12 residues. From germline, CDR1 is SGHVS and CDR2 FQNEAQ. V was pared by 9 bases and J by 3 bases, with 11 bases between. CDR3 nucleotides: TGTGCCAGTGGGTGGTACGACTATGGCTACACCTTC. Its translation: CASGWYDYGYTF.

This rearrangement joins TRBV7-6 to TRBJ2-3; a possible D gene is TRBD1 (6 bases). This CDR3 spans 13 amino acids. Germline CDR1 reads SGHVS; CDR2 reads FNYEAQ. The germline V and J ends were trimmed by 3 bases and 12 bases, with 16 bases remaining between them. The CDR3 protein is CASSFSRDRRQYF. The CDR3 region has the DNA TGTGCCAGCAGCTTTAGTCGAGACAGGCGACAGTATTTT.

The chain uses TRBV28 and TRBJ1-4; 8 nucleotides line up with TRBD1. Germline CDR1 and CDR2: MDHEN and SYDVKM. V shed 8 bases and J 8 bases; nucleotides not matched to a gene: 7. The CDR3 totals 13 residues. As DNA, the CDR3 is TGTGCCAGCCGACGACAGGGGCAGGAAAAACTGTTTTTT. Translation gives CASRRQGQEKLFF.

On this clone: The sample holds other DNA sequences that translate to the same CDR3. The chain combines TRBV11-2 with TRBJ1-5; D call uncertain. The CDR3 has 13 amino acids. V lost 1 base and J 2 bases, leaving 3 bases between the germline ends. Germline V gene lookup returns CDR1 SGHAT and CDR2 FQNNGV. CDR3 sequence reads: CASSLGRNQPQHF. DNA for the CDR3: TGTGCCAGCAGCTTAGGGCGCAATCAGCCCCAGCATTTT. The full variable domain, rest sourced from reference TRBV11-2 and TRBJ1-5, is EAGVAQSPRYKIIEKRQSVAFWCNPISGHATLYWYQQILGQGPKLLIQFQNNGVVDDSQLPKDRFSAERLKGVDSTLKIQPAKLEDSAVYLCASSLGRNQPQHFGDGTRLSIL.

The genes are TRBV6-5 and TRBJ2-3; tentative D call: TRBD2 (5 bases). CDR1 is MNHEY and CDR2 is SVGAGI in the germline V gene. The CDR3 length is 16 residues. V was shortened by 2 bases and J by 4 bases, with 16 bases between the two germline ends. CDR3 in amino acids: CASSYGGRGGADTQYF. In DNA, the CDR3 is TGTGCCAGCAGTTACGGTGGCCGCGGAGGAGCAGATACGCAGTATTTT.

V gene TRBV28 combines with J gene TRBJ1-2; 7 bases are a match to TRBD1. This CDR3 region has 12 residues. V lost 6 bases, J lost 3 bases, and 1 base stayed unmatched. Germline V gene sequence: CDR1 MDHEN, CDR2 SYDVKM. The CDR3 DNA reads TGTGCCAGCAGCGACAGGGACTATGGCTACACCTTC. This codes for CASSDRDYGYTF.

CDR3 DNA: TGTGCCAGCAGCTCCCCTAGGGGGGACAGGGGAGCGGATGGCTACACCTTC. Translating gives CASSSPRGDRGADGYTF. The chain has TRBV11-2 and TRBJ1-2; 10 positions agree with TRBD1. The CDR3 runs to 17 residues. V shed 4 bases, J shed 6 bases, and the junction held 14 bases outside the gene matches. Germline assignment: CDR1 SGHAT and CDR2 FQNNGV.